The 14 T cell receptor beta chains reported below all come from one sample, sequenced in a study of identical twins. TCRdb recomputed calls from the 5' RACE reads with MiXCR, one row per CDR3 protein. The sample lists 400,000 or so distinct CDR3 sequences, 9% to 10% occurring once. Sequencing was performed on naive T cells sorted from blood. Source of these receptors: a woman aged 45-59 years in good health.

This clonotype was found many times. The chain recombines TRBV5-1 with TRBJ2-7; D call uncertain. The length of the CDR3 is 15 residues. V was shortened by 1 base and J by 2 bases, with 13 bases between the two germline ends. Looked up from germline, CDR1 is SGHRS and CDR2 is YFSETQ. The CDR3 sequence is CASSLRAGPTYEQYF. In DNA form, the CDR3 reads TGCGCCAGCAGCTTGCGCGCTGGCCCCACCTACGAGCAGTACTTC.

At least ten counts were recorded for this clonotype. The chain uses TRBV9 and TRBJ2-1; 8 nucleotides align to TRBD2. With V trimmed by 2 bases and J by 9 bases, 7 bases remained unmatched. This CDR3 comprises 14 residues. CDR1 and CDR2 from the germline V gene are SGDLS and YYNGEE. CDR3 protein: CASSVGLASGEQFF. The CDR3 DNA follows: TGTGCCAGCAGCGTTGGACTAGCCTCCGGTGAGCAGTTCTTC. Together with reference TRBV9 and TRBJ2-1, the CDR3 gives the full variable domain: DSGVTQTPKHLITATGQRVTLRCSPRSGDLSVYWYQQSLDQGLQFLIQYYNGEERAKGNILERFSAQQFPDLHSELNLSSLELGDSALYFCASSVGLASGEQFFGPGTRLTVL.

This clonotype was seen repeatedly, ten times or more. The CDR3 DNA reads as TGTGCCAGCACCTTGTCCGGGACTCACCACAATGAGCAGTTCTTC. The encoded protein is CASTLSGTHHNEQFF. This rearrangement joins TRBV12-3 or TRBV12-4 to TRBJ2-1; D is possibly TRBD2 (6 bases). V lost 7 bases and J 5 bases, leaving 18 bases between the germline ends. The CDR3 loop spans 15 amino acids.

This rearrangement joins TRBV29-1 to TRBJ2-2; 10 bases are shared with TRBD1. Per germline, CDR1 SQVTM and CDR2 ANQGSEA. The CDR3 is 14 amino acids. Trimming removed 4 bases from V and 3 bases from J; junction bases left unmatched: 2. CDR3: CSVAGQGDTGELFF. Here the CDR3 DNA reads TGCAGCGTTGCTGGACAGGGGGACACCGGGGAGCTGTTTTTT.

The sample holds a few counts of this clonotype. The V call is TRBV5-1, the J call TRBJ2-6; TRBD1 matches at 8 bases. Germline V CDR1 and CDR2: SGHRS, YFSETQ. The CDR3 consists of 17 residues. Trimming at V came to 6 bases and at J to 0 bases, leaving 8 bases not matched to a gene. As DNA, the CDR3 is TGCGCCAGCAACGATCCGGGACAGGTCTCTGGGGCCAACGTCCTGACTTTC. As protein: CASNDPGQVSGANVLTF.

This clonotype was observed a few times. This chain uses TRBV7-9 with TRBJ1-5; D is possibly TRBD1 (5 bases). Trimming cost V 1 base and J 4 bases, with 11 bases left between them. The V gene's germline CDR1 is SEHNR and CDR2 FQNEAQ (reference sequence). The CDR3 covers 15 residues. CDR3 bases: TGTGCCAGCAGCTTAGATTCAGGGTGGAATCAGCCCCAGCATTTT. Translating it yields CASSLDSGWNQPQHF.

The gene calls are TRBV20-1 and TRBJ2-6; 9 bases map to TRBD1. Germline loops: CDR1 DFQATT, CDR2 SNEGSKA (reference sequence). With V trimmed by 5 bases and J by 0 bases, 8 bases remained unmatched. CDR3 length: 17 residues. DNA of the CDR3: TGCAGTGCTTCGCCGGGACAGGGACGCTCTGGGGCCAACGTCCTGACTTTC. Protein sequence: CSASPGQGRSGANVLTF.

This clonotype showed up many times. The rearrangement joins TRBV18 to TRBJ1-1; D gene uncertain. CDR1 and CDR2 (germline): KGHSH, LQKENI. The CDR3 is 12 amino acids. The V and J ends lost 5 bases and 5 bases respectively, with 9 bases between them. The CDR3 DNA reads TGTGCCAGCTCATATGGTGTGACTGAAGCTTTCTTT. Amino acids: CASSYGVTEAFF.

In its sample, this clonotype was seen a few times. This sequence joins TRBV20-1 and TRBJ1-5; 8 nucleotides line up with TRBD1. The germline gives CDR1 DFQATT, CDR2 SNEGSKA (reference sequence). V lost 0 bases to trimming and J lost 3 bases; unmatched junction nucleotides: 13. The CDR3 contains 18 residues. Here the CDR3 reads CSARDSAGGGGVNQPQHF. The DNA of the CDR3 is TGCAGTGCTAGAGATTCGGCAGGGGGCGGGGGGGTCAATCAGCCCCAGCATTTT.

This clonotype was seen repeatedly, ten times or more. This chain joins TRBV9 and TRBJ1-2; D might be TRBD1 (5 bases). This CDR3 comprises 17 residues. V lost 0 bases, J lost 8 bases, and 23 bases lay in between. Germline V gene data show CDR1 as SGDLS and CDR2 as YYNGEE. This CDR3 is CASSVAGYGAVREGYTF. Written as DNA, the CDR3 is TGTGCCAGCAGCGTAGCTGGGTACGGGGCCGTCCGGGAAGGCTACACCTTC.

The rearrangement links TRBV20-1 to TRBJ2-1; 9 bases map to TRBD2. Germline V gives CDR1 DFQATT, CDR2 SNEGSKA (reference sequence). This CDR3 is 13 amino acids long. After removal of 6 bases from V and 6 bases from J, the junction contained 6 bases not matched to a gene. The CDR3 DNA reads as TGCAGTGCGGTTAGCGGGGGTCCCAATGAGCAGTTCTTC. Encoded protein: CSAVSGGPNEQFF.

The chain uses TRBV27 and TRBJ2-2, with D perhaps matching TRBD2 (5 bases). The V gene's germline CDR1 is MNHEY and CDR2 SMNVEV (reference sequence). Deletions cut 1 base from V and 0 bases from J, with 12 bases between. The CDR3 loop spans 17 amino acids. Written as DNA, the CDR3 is TGTGCCAGCAGTTTATTCGGTAGCGCAACGAACACCGGGGAGCTGTTTTTT. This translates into CASSLFGSATNTGELFF.

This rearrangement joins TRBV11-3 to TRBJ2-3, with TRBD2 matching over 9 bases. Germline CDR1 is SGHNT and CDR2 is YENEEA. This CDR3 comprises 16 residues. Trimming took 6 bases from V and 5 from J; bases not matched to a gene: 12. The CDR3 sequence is CASSSRTSVGGDTQYF. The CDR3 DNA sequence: TGTGCCAGCAGTTCCCGGACTAGCGTAGGTGGAGATACGCAGTATTTT.

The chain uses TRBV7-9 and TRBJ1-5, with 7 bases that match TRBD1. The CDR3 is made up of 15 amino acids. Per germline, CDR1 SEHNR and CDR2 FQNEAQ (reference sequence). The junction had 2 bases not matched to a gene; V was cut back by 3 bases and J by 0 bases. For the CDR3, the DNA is TGTGCCAGCAGCTTCGGGACAGTTAGCAATCAGCCCCAGCATTTT. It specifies CASSFGTVSNQPQHF.